This T cell receptor beta chain was observed in a study of blood T cell repertoires in COVID-19. For the study at large: PBMCs, B-cell-depleted T cells, or T cells were the source of the cDNA or gDNA that made up the material.

The CDR3 is made up of 18 amino acids. V was shortened by 0 bases and J by 1 base, with 15 bases between the two germline ends. Germline V lookup: CDR1 SGHDN, CDR2 FVKESK. This clone was recorded only once. Original data processing: Reference gene primer amplification gave nucleated cell count estimates. Profiling relied on immunoSEQ multiplex PCR, and the TCRdb table lists in-frame clones only, not all of them. Clone size and the V and J calls come from that table; the DNA yielded D and trimming. The sample carries about 110,000 clones, about 80% recorded once. Sequenced: peripheral blood. V and J are TRBV14 and TRBJ1-4, with D perhaps matching TRBD1 (6 bases). This TCR was sampled from a woman in her forties or fifties with acute or convalescent COVID-19. The CDR3 sequence is CASSQDLVQGRTNEKLFF. CDR3 bases: TGTGCCAGCAGCCAAGATCTTGTACAGGGCAGAACTAATGAAAAACTGTTTTTT. The whole variable domain, remainder taken from reference TRBV14 and TRBJ1-4, is EAGVTQFPSHSVIEKGQTVTLRCDPISGHDNLYWYRRVMGKEIKFLLHFVKESKQDESGMPNNRFLAERTGGTYSTLKVQPAELEDSGVYFCASSQDLVQGRTNEKLFFGSGTQLSVL.